The source of this T cell receptor beta chain is a study of PD-1 blockade in classical Hodgkin lymphoma. TCRdb's table, derived via immunoSEQ multiplex PCR, lists solely in-frame clones and lacks some. The sample consists of some 21,000 clones, 65% to 75% of them appearing once. The CDR3 has 15 amino acids. V trimming: 4 bases; J trimming: 8 bases; junction bases outside the gene matches: 10. Germline V gene data show CDR1 as ENHRY and CDR2 as SYGVKD. Brentuximab vedotin exposure varied, and every patient relapsed after autologous stem cell transplantation. The chain recombines TRBV10-3 with TRBJ2-1; 8 nucleotides agree with TRBD1. The material sequenced was peripheral blood mononuclear cells (PBMCs), taken at baseline. The sequence was obtained from a human donor with classical Hodgkin lymphoma. In DNA form, the CDR3 reads TGTGCCATCAGTGCGCAGGGGGCGGTGAACTATGAGCAGTTCTTC. Translated, it gives CAISAQGAVNYEQFF.